These 3 T cell receptor beta chains originate from one sample sequenced in a study of post-analysis software for immune sequencing data. Findings and caveats of the study: Among a handful of TRBV segments more frequent in patients than controls were TRBV5-6, TRBV5-1 and TRBV20-1.

Which antigens these TCRs recognize remains unknown. TCR beta cDNA libraries included unique molecular identifiers. TCRdb re-called the PCR reads through MiXCR, storing one row per CDR3 protein. The profile covers just over 250,000 distinct CDR3 sequences, with approximately 34% appearing a single time and around 5.2% taken by the ten largest. The sequenced sample consisted of blood. The source is a girl aged 10 to 17 with multiple sclerosis.

About this clonotype itself: This may come from a read error, since a much larger clone is one base off. In nucleotides, the CDR3 is TGTGCCAGCAGCATCCTACAGGGTCCCGCAGGTGGCTACACCTTC. Translation: CASSILQGPAGGYTF. The gene calls are TRBV7-9 and TRBJ1-2, with D possibly TRBD1 on 6 matching bases. Germline V lookup: CDR1 SEHNR, CDR2 FQNEAQ (reference sequence). This CDR3 has 15 residues. The V end was cut by 5 bases, the J end by 7 bases, with 20 bases between.

This clonotype occurred many times. This chain's CDR3 is CASIMTGTRNQPQHF. For the CDR3, the DNA is TGTGCCAGCATCATGACAGGGACTCGCAATCAGCCCCAGCATTTT. The chain employs TRBV6-1 and TRBJ1-5; 7 bases match TRBD1. The CDR3 runs to 15 residues. Germline values: CDR1 MNHNS, CDR2 SASEGT. Germline trimming cut 7 bases from V and 2 bases from J; bases unmatched to any gene: 8.

The chain joins TRBV20-1 to TRBJ2-3; D is uncertain. CDR1 and CDR2 from the germline V gene are DFQATT and SNEGSKA (reference sequence). CDR3 length: 16 residues. Trimming took 3 bases from V and 3 from J, leaving 19 bases between them. CDR3 DNA sequence: TGCAGTGCTAGCCGACGATTGTGGGTGAGGACAGATACGCAGTATTTT. This translates into CSASRRLWVRTDTQYF.